Below, 22 T cell receptor beta chains from the same sample are listed, as sequenced in a study of technical replicates of blood from a few donors (dated by TCRdb to the late 2010s). Receptor amplification or capture employed the immunoSEQ multiplex PCR assay. Held by TCRdb, this immuneACCESS table contains in-frame sequences only and omits some clones. Under half of the omission traces to an unresolved V gene where checked; the cause of the rest is unknown. This sample is represented by more than 75,000 clones; around 94% of them were singletons. The ten largest clones take up about 0.37% of the sample. Source material: T cells isolated from PBMCs. Source of these receptors: a human donor in good health.

This clone has a single count. The CDR3 nucleotides read TGTGCCAGCAGCTTAACAACTAGCGGGTTTGGGGATACGCAGTATTTT. It is translated as CASSLTTSGFGDTQYF. The chain joins TRBV7-7 to TRBJ2-3; 9 bases fit TRBD2. The CDR3 has 16 residues. J gave up 6 bases and V 2 bases, and 9 bases lay outside the gene matches. CDR1 and CDR2 from the germline V gene are SSHAT and FNYEAQ (reference sequence).

CDR3 sequence: CASSDSTGTGELFF. The DNA of the CDR3 is TGTGCCAGCAGTGACTCGACAGGCACCGGGGAGCTGTTTTTT. The genes are TRBV6-4 and TRBJ2-2; perhaps TRBD1 as D (6 bases). Germline CDR1 and CDR2: MRHNA and SNTAGT. V lost 0 bases and J lost 4, with 6 bases in between. The CDR3 is 14 residues long.

This clone was counted once. The chain links TRBV30 to TRBJ1-2, with D hard to call. In germline, CDR1 is GTSNPN, CDR2 SVGIG (reference sequence). The CDR3 contains 11 residues. Trimming shortened V by 4 bases and J by 7 bases, and 10 bases separated the two germline ends. CDR3 DNA sequence: TGTGCCTGGACCGCGGGAGTTGGCTACACCTTC. It translates to CAWTAGVGYTF.

This chain joins TRBV11-1 and TRBJ2-1, with TRBD2 identical over 10 bases. The germline gives CDR1 SGHAT, CDR2 FQDESV (reference sequence). The CDR3 contains 17 residues. Trimming cost V 5 bases and J 2 bases; bases outside gene matches: 9. The CDR3 spells CASSRPGLAFTYNEQFF. CDR3 DNA: TGTGCCAGCAGCAGACCGGGACTAGCGTTTACCTACAATGAGCAGTTCTTC.

This clone was found a few times. J is TRBJ1-1 and V is TRBV5-6; no reliable D call. Germline CDR1 and CDR2: SGHDT and YYEEEE. Trimming took 0 bases from V and 4 from J, leaving 10 bases between them. The CDR3 loop spans 14 amino acids. This CDR3 is CASSLGTGSTEAFF. The CDR3 nucleotides are TGTGCCAGCAGCTTGGGTACGGGGAGCACTGAAGCTTTCTTT.

The chain links TRBV7-6 to TRBJ2-1; TRBD2 matches at 9 bases. The CDR3 runs to 17 residues. V lost 1 base and J lost 7; bases outside the gene matches: 11. Germline lookup yields CDR1 SGHVS and CDR2 FNYEAQ. CDR3 bases: TGTGCCAGCAGCTTAGTAGTCCTTAGCGGGAGTAAGAATGAGCAGTTCTTC. It codes for CASSLVVLSGSKNEQFF.

Here the CDR3 DNA reads TGTGCCAGCAGACCATACAGGGGGCCTGATACGCAGTATTTT. Its protein is CASRPYRGPDTQYF. J is TRBJ2-3 and V is TRBV25-1, with 9 bases aligning to TRBD1. Per the germline V gene, CDR1 is MGHDK and CDR2 is SYGVNS. This CDR3 spans 14 amino acids. V trimming: 6 bases; J trimming: 6 bases; junction bases outside the gene matches: 7.

The chain uses TRBV5-4 and TRBJ2-7; D possibly corresponds to TRBD2 (6 bases). Trimming cost V 2 bases and J 4 bases, with 16 bases left between them. In germline, CDR1 is SGHNT, CDR2 YYREEE (reference sequence). CDR3 length: 15 residues. DNA of the CDR3: TGTGCCAGCAGCTTCACTCGGACTACGTATTACGAGCAGTACTTC. This encodes CASSFTRTTYYEQYF.

This clone has a single count. The chain joins TRBV9 to TRBJ2-3; 13 positions agree with TRBD2. The V and J ends lost 0 bases and 7 bases, in that order; junction bases with no gene match: 5. The germline CDR1 and CDR2 sequences are SGDLS and YYNGEE. CDR3 length: 16 amino acids. CDR3 DNA sequence: TGTGCCAGCAGCGTAGATGGTGGGACTAGCGGGAATACGCAGTATTTT. Protein sequence: CASSVDGGTSGNTQYF.

This clone appeared once. The chain carries TRBV5-4 and TRBJ2-6, with D uncertain. Per germline, CDR1 SGHNT and CDR2 YYREEE (reference sequence). Trimming shortened V by 1 base and J by 4 bases, and 15 bases separated the two germline ends. The CDR3 loop spans 17 amino acids. The CDR3 DNA sequence: TGTGCCAGCAGCTTGTCCTTACGGGTCGGGGGGGCCAACGTCCTGACTTTC. It is translated as CASSLSLRVGGANVLTF.

The genes are TRBV29-1 and TRBJ2-7, with TRBD1 identical over 7 bases. After removal of 6 bases from V and 7 bases from J, the junction contained 15 bases not matched to a gene. CDR3 length: 14 residues. Germline-derived CDR1 and CDR2 are SQVTM and ANQGSEA. This CDR3 is CSVLPVRGRWEQYF. In DNA, the CDR3 is TGCAGCGTCCTCCCGGTTAGGGGGCGGTGGGAGCAGTACTTC.

The V and J genes are TRBV29-1 and TRBJ2-5; 8 positions match TRBD1. Per germline, CDR1 SQVTM and CDR2 ANQGSEA. J gave up 1 base and V 7 bases, and 2 bases lay outside the gene matches. CDR3 length equals 12 residues. The CDR3 reads CSAQGVQETQYF. Written as DNA, the CDR3 is TGCAGCGCACAGGGGGTCCAAGAGACCCAGTACTTC.

This chain connects TRBV23-1 to TRBJ2-7, with 10 bases lining up with TRBD1. TRBV23-1 falls under the ORF class, with uncertain function. V shed 3 bases and J 7 bases; nucleotides not matched to a gene: 12. CDR3 length: 16 residues. The CDR3 is CASSQSAGTGAIEQYF. DNA of the CDR3: TGCGCCAGCAGTCAGTCTGCCGGGACAGGGGCCATAGAGCAGTACTTC.

As for this clone: Relative to the germline gene, one junction end is altered; a read error may explain this. The V gene is TRBV7-7, the J gene TRBJ2-3; 11 bases agree with TRBD2. This CDR3 region has 18 residues. Germline loops: CDR1 SSHAT, CDR2 FNYEAQ (reference sequence). CDR3 loop: CASSLGLTSGIPTDTQYF. In nucleotides, the CDR3 is TGTGCTAGCAGCTTAGGATTGACTAGCGGGATCCCCACAGATACGCAGTATTTT. Filled out from reference TRBV7-7 and TRBJ2-3, the complete variable domain reads GAGVSQSPRYKVTKRGQDVTLRCDPISSHATLYWYQQALGQGPEFLTYFNYEAQPDKSGLPSDRFSAERPEGSISTLTIQRTEQRDSAMYRCASSLGLTSGIPTDTQYFGPGTRLTVL.

The chain carries TRBV28 and TRBJ2-1; no clear D. CDR1 MDHEN and CDR2 SYDVKM come from the germline V gene. V lost 1 base, J lost 3 bases, and 13 bases lay in between. This CDR3 is 16 amino acids long. The CDR3 DNA reads as TGTGCCAGCAGTTTATATACGGGTCCCCTCTACAATGAGCAGTTCTTC. It specifies CASSLYTGPLYNEQFF.

This clone was found once. The chain recombines TRBV19 with TRBJ1-2; 9 bases are a match to TRBD1. Germline V gene lookup returns CDR1 LNHDA and CDR2 SQIVND (reference sequence). The CDR3 sequence is 15 residues long. V shed 3 bases and J 4 bases; nucleotides not matched to a gene: 6. CDR3 protein: CASSIDRGEVYGYTF. As DNA, the CDR3 is TGTGCCAGTAGTATCGACAGGGGGGAGGTCTATGGCTACACCTTC.

V gene TRBV21-1 combines with J gene TRBJ2-3; the D call TRBD2 from the table was never checked on the DNA. TRBV21-1 is shown as a pseudogene. CDR3 size: 12 residues. The DNA of the CDR3 is TGTGCCAGCAGCAAAGGTCGCTATATGCAGTATTTT. Protein product: CASSKGRYMQYF.

The chain links TRBV14 to TRBJ1-2; D uncertain. Germline V gene lookup returns CDR1 SGHDN and CDR2 FVKESK. The CDR3 is made up of 12 amino acids. The V gene lost 1 base and the J gene lost 5 bases, with 5 bases spanning the gap. DNA of the CDR3: TGTGCCAGCAGCCAAGGACATTATGGCTACACCTTC. Its translation is CASSQGHYGYTF.

CDR3 sequence: CASKQGMNTEAFF. The CDR3 nucleotides read TGTGCCAGCAAGCAGGGTATGAACACTGAAGCTTTCTTT. V is TRBV11-2 and J is TRBJ1-1, with D possibly being TRBD1 (5 bases). CDR3 length: 13 amino acids. Trimming cost V 7 bases and J 0 bases, with 9 bases left between them. Germline V lookup: CDR1 SGHAT, CDR2 FQNNGV.

The chain links TRBV25-1 to TRBJ1-2; D might be TRBD1 (6 bases). The CDR3 runs 14 residues. CDR1 is MGHDK, CDR2 SYGVNS, per germline. V lost 2 bases and J 4 bases, leaving 11 bases between the germline ends. CDR3 region: CASSEGQTAYGYTF. The CDR3 DNA is TGTGCCAGCAGTGAAGGACAGACCGCCTATGGCTACACCTTC.

The chain couples TRBV18 to TRBJ2-3; 7 nucleotides line up with TRBD2. CDR1 KGHSH and CDR2 LQKENI come from the germline V gene. The length of the CDR3 is 15 residues. Losses at the gene ends were 4 bases for V and 3 bases for J; bases not matched to a gene: 7. CDR3 DNA sequence: TGTGCCAGCTCACTTGCGGGAGTGGAGACAGATACGCAGTATTTT. It is translated as CASSLAGVETDTQYF.

This clone was detected a few times. The chain links TRBV18 to TRBJ2-2, with a weak D call TRBD1 (6 bases). The germline V gene has CDR1 KGHSH and CDR2 LQKENI. The CDR3 covers 14 residues. V lost 3 bases, J lost 6 bases, and 11 bases lay in between. The CDR3 nucleotides read TGTGCCAGCTCACCTACAGGGATGGCCGGGGAGCTGTTTTTT. Encoded protein: CASSPTGMAGELFF.